These T cell receptor beta chains were read from a single sample in a study of blood T cells in healthy people across ages. TCRdb fed the 5' RACE reads into MiXCR, producing one record per CDR3 protein. The sample shows hundreds of thousands of distinct CDR3 sequences, about 61% of them seen only once. The specimen was blood. Receptors originate from a man between 35 and 55 years old in good health. CDR3s include the opening cysteine and the closing phenylalanine or tryptophan. The D gene is left open where the match is weak. Some rows have no size entry. The others give once, few or many, or a class for an expanded clone.

TRBV10-3	once	TRBJ2-7	NA	TGTGCCATCAGTGAAGGAGGACTTCTATACGAGCAGTACTTC	CAISEGGLLYEQYF
TRBV7-2	NA	TRBJ2-4	TRBD1	TGTGCCAGCAGCCTAGGTGGGACAGGGCGTAACATTCAGTACTTC	CASSLGGTGRNIQYF
TRBV23-1	NA	TRBJ1-2	NA	TGCGCCAGCAGTCGTGGGGTCACAAATCCCTATGGCTACACCTTC	CASSRGVTNPYGYTF
TRBV12-5	NA	TRBJ2-3	TRBD1	TGTGCTAGTGGTCCCCCAACGAGGGACAGCTTCACAGATACGCAGTATTTT	CASGPPTRDSFTDTQYF
TRBV7-8	NA	TRBJ2-7	NA	TGTGCCAGCAGCTTATATGACAGTTCCTACGAGCAGTACTTC	CASSLYDSSYEQYF
TRBV3-1	NA	TRBJ2-5	TRBD2	TGTGCCAGCAACCAAACTAGACTAGCGGGGCAACAAGAGACCCAGTACTTC	CASNQTRLAGQQETQYF
TRBV6-2/TRBV6-3	few	TRBJ2-7	NA	TGTGCCAGCACACAGGGTGGCTACGAGCAGTACTTC	CASTQGGYEQYF
TRBV4-3	few	TRBJ2-2	TRBD1	TGCGCCAGCAGCCAAGAAACAGGGGAAAACACCGGGGAGCTGTTTTTT	CASSQETGENTGELFF
TRBV27	NA	TRBJ1-4	NA	TGTGCCAGCAGTGCCAAGCCGGCAACTAATGAAAAACTGTTTTTT	CASSAKPATNEKLFF
TRBV7-8	NA	TRBJ2-1	TRBD2	TGTGCCAGCAGCCAAAGACCGGGACTAGCGGAGGACAATGAGCAGTTCTTC	CASSQRPGLAEDNEQFF
TRBV12-3/TRBV12-4	few	TRBJ2-5	NA	TGTGCCAGCAGTGGGGCCTTGGCGGAGACCCAGTACTTC	CASSGALAETQYF
TRBV4-1	NA	TRBJ1-1	NA	TGCGCCAGCAGCCAAAAGGAGGGGTACACTGAAGCTTTCTTT	CASSQKEGYTEAFF
TRBV24-1	NA	TRBJ2-5	NA	TGTGCCACCAGTCTTGGACCCCGGGAGACCCAGTACTTC	CATSLGPRETQYF